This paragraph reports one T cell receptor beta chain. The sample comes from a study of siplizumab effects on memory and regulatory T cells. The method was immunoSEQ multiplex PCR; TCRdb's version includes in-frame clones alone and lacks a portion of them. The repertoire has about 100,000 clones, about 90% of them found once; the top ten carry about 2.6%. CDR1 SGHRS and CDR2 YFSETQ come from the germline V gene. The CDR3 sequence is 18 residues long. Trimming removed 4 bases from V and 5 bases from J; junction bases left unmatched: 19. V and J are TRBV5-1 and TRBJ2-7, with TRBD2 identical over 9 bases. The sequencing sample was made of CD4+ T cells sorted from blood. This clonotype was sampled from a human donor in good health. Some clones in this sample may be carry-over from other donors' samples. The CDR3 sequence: CASSPGPTGQLAGNEQYF. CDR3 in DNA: TGCGCCAGCAGCCCAGGCCCCACAGGTCAACTAGCGGGTAACGAGCAGTACTTC.